Listed here are 20 T cell receptor beta chains from one sample, sequenced in a study of PD-1 blockade in mismatch repair-deficient tumors. Clones were read by immunoSEQ multiplex PCR, and TCRdb kept only the in-frame ones, dropping some. The data contain 100,000 to 150,000 clones, more than 85% of them singletons. The sequences come from peripheral blood, collected 44 weeks after starting pembrolizumab. The receptors originated from an adult with mismatch repair-deficient cancer.

The chain carries TRBV11-3 and TRBJ2-7; unclear D gene. The CDR3 length is 16 residues. V was clipped by 2 bases and J by 2 bases, with 16 bases between them. The germline CDR1 and CDR2 sequences are SGHNT and YENEEA. The CDR3 protein is CASSLQKGSLAYEQYF. CDR3 DNA sequence: TGTGCCAGCAGCTTACAAAAGGGCTCGCTAGCCTACGAGCAGTACTTC.

V and J are TRBV2 and TRBJ1-5; D is perhaps TRBD1 (6 bases). The CDR3 is 14 amino acids. V shed 3 bases and J shed 4 bases, with 10 bases lying between them. The germline V gene encodes CDR1 SNHLY and CDR2 FYNNEI. The CDR3 spells CASSERDINQPQHF. In nucleotides, the CDR3 is TGTGCCAGCAGTGAGCGGGACATTAATCAGCCCCAGCATTTT.

The rearrangement joins TRBV25-1 to TRBJ2-1; D remains unclear. Trimming removed 0 bases from V and 0 bases from J, with 9 bases in between. CDR1 is MGHDK and CDR2 is SYGVNS in the germline V gene. This CDR3 comprises 16 residues. The DNA for the CDR3 is TGTGCCAGCAGTGAATACGGCCTCCACTCCTACAATGAGCAGTTCTTC. This codes for CASSEYGLHSYNEQFF.

This clone was seen only once. The chain links TRBV19 to TRBJ2-4, with D possibly matching TRBD1 (6 bases). V dropped 2 bases and J dropped 7 bases, with 15 bases sitting between them. This CDR3 spans 15 amino acids. Germline CDR1 LNHDA, CDR2 SQIVND (reference sequence). CDR3 in DNA: TGTGCCAGTAGTATATGGCTCCGAAGGGGGAACATTCAGTACTTC. Its translation: CASSIWLRRGNIQYF.

This rearrangement joins TRBV7-9 to TRBJ2-1; D uncertain. This CDR3 has 14 amino acids. V lost 1 base to trimming and J lost 5 bases, with 9 bases between them. From germline, CDR1 is SEHNR and CDR2 FQNEAQ (reference sequence). DNA for the CDR3: TGTGCCAGCAGCTTAGTCTCAGCGCACAATGAGCAGTTCTTC. Protein product: CASSLVSAHNEQFF.

The J gene is TRBJ1-4, the V gene TRBV15, with TRBD1 identical over 7 bases. Per the germline V gene, CDR1 is LNHNV and CDR2 is YYDKDF (reference sequence). This CDR3 is built from 15 residues. J lost 3 bases, V lost 0 bases, and 1 base had no gene match. The CDR3 DNA sequence: TGTGCCACCAGCAGAGATCAGGGGGCTAATGAAAAACTGTTTTTT. It codes for CATSRDQGANEKLFF. Drawing the rest from reference TRBV15 and TRBJ1-4, the complete variable domain is DAMVIQNPRYQVTQFGKPVTLSCSQTLNHNVMYWYQQKSSQAPKLLFHYYDKDFNNEADTPDNFQSRRPNTSFCFLDIRSPGLGDTAMYLCATSRDQGANEKLFFGSGTQLSVL.

This chain connects TRBV10-3 to TRBJ2-3; 9 bases fit TRBD2. Germline V gene data show CDR1 as ENHRY and CDR2 as SYGVKD. There are 20 residues in the CDR3. The V gene end was trimmed by 7 bases and the J gene end by 3 bases; junction bases not matched to a gene: 23. CDR3 loop: CAITGEDLGGRAVSTDTQYF. The DNA for the CDR3 is TGTGCCATCACCGGAGAGGATTTGGGCGGGAGGGCCGTTAGTACAGATACGCAGTATTTT.

Only a few counts were recorded for this clone. The chain joins TRBV6-5 to TRBJ2-7; a possible D gene is TRBD2 (5 bases). Germline V gene lookup returns CDR1 MNHEY and CDR2 SVGAGI. Deletions cut 6 bases from V and 4 bases from J, with 10 bases between. CDR3 length: 12 amino acids. The CDR3, as DNA: TGTGCCAGCAGCCGGACTCGGTACGAGCAGTACTTC. Protein: CASSRTRYEQYF.

The rearrangement joins TRBV5-1 to TRBJ2-7, with TRBD2 matching 8 bases. From germline, CDR1 is SGHRS and CDR2 YFSETQ. Trimming at V came to 0 bases and at J to 7 bases, leaving 9 bases not matched to a gene. This CDR3 region has 15 residues. CDR3 protein: CASSLALAGPGEQYF. In DNA, the CDR3 is TGCGCCAGCAGCTTGGCATTAGCGGGACCAGGGGAGCAGTACTTC.

V and J are TRBV6-6 and TRBJ2-7, with 8 bases fitting TRBD1. CDR1 MNHNY and CDR2 SVGAGI come from the germline V gene (reference sequence). This CDR3 has 13 residues. V shed 0 bases, J shed 5 bases, and the junction held 0 bases outside the gene matches. This CDR3 is CASSYSDRDEQYF. In DNA form, the CDR3 reads TGTGCCAGCAGTTACTCGGACAGGGACGAGCAGTACTTC.

This sequence joins TRBV28 and TRBJ2-7; 8 bases are a match to TRBD1. The length of the CDR3 is 15 residues. CDR1 is MDHEN and CDR2 is SYDVKM in the germline V gene. The V and J ends lost 7 bases and 4 bases, in that order; junction bases with no gene match: 12. CDR3 sequence reads: CASTPDRADRYEQYF. The CDR3 region has the DNA TGTGCCAGCACCCCGGACAGGGCGGACAGATACGAGCAGTACTTC.

The CDR3 nucleotides are TGTGCCTGGAGAAGGGGACACTCGAACACCGGGGAGCTGTTTTTT. It specifies CAWRRGHSNTGELFF. The rearrangement joins TRBV30 to TRBJ2-2; a possible D gene is TRBD1 (6 bases). Germline loops: CDR1 GTSNPN, CDR2 SVGIG (reference sequence). The CDR3 spans 15 residues. The V gene lost 3 bases and the J gene lost 0 bases, with 11 bases spanning the gap.

The CDR3 is CASSISGNEQFF. The CDR3 nucleotides read TGTGCCAGCAGCATATCGGGAAATGAGCAGTTCTTC. The V and J genes are TRBV11-3 and TRBJ2-1, with a tentative D call TRBD2 (5 bases). Germline V gives CDR1 SGHNT, CDR2 YENEEA. Trimming stripped 5 bases from V and 7 bases from J, with 9 bases between. This CDR3 region has 12 residues.

V usage is TRBV19 and J usage is TRBJ2-3; TRBD1 aligns across 8 bases. This CDR3 is 16 amino acids long. Germline trimming cut 4 bases from V and 0 bases from J; bases unmatched to any gene: 6. CDR1 is LNHDA, CDR2 SQIVND, per germline (reference sequence). Here the CDR3 reads CASSTRTGPSTDTQYF. The CDR3 nucleotides read TGTGCCAGTAGTACTCGGACAGGGCCTAGCACAGATACGCAGTATTTT.

The V and J genes are TRBV5-1 and TRBJ2-1; TRBD2 matches at 12 bases. This CDR3 comprises 16 residues. Per the germline V gene, CDR1 is SGHRS and CDR2 is YFSETQ. Germline trimming cut 0 bases from V and 7 bases from J; bases unmatched to any gene: 5. The CDR3: CASSLVGTSGLNEQFF. CDR3 bases: TGCGCCAGCAGCTTGGTCGGGACTAGCGGGCTGAATGAGCAGTTCTTC.

This clone was seen once. The V gene is TRBV2, the J gene TRBJ2-2, with D possibly TRBD2 on 8 matching bases. Germline V gives CDR1 SNHLY, CDR2 FYNNEI. The CDR3 extends over 19 amino acids. V lost 8 bases to trimming and J lost 5 bases, with 30 bases between them. The CDR3 DNA reads TGTGCCAGCCGGGGCCCAGCGGGGGACAGCGGAACTAAGACCGGGGAGCTGTTTTTT. Its translation is CASRGPAGDSGTKTGELFF. Drawing the rest from reference TRBV2 and TRBJ2-2, the complete variable domain is EPEVTQTPSHQVTQMGQEVILRCVPISNHLYFYWYRQILGQKVEFLVSFYNNEISEKSEIFDDQFSVERPDGSNFTLKIRSTKLEDSAMYFCASRGPAGDSGTKTGELFFGEGSRLTVL.

This chain joins TRBV28 and TRBJ1-3; D is unresolved. The CDR3 totals 15 residues. Germline CDR1 reads MDHEN; CDR2 reads SYDVKM. The germline V and J ends were trimmed by 6 bases and 1 base, with 13 bases remaining between them. CDR3 region: CASSSSGRSGNTIYF. Written as DNA, the CDR3 is TGTGCCAGCAGCTCCTCCGGTCGGTCTGGAAACACCATATATTTT.

The chain links TRBV5-4 to TRBJ1-4, with no clear D. Germline CDR1 reads SGHNT; CDR2 reads YYREEE (reference sequence). Trimming took off 0 bases at V and 0 bases at J, with 18 bases between the two ends. The CDR3 runs to 19 residues. CDR3 sequence: CASSLDYNTQETTNEKLFF. For the CDR3, the DNA is TGTGCCAGCAGCTTGGATTATAACACGCAAGAGACAACTAATGAAAAACTGTTTTTT.

This clone was seen a few times. The V gene is TRBV14, the J gene TRBJ1-1, with D perhaps matching TRBD1 (5 bases). V was pared by 2 bases and J by 5 bases, with 9 bases between. Germline CDR1 reads SGHDN; CDR2 reads FVKESK. This CDR3 is 13 amino acids long. The CDR3 nucleotides are TGTGCCAGCAGCCAACGGGGGATGACTGAAGCTTTCTTT. Its protein product is CASSQRGMTEAFF.

The chain employs TRBV5-1 and TRBJ2-5; D uncertain. The CDR3 has 14 residues. V dropped 2 bases and J dropped 1 base, with 9 bases sitting between them. Germline CDR1 and CDR2: SGHRS and YFSETQ. The CDR3 DNA follows: TGCGCCAGCAGCTTCGGCCCTGGCCAAGAGACCCAGTACTTC. It encodes CASSFGPGQETQYF.